This TCR beta chain emerged from a study of blood T cell repertoires in COVID-19. Study-level background: The cDNA or gDNA used as material had been derived from T cells, B-cell-depleted T cells, or PBMCs.

Using immunoSEQ multiplex PCR, the repertoire was profiled, and TCRdb retains in-frame clones only, with some absent. The table records 240,000 or so clones, more than 70% of them present only once. The sequenced sample was peripheral blood. This TCR came from a woman between 40 and 55 years old who had recovered from COVID-19.

Here the CDR3 reads CASGPGQGRSYEQYF. In DNA, the CDR3 is TGTGCCAGTGGACCCGGACAGGGCCGGTCCTACGAGCAGTACTTC. V is TRBV19 and J is TRBJ2-7, with TRBD1 identical over 8 bases. V gave up 8 bases and J gave up 1 base; unmatched junction bases: 10. The CDR3 has 15 residues. Per the germline V gene, CDR1 is LNHDA and CDR2 is SQIVND (reference sequence). Supplemented by reference TRBV19 and TRBJ2-7, the full variable domain reads DGGITQSPKYLFRKEGQNVTLSCEQNLNHDAMYWYRQDPGQGLRLIYYSQIVNDFQKGDIAEGYSVSREKKESFPLTVTSAQKNPTAFYLCASGPGQGRSYEQYFGPGTRLTVT.